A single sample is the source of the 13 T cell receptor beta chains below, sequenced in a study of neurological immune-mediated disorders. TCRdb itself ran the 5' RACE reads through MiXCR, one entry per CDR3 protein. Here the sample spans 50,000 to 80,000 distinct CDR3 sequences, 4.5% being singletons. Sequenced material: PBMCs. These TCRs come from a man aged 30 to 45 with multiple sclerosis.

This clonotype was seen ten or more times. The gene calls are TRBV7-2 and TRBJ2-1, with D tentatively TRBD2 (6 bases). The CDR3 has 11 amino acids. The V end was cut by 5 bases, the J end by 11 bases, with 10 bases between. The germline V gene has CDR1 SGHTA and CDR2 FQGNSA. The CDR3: CASSRGLQQFF. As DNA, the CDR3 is TGTGCCAGCAGCCGGGGACTCCAGCAGTTCTTC. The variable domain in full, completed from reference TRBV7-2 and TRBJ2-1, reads GAGVSQSPSNKVTEKGKDVELRCDPISGHTALYWYRQSLGQGLEFLIYFQGNSAPDKSGLPSDRFSAERTGGSVSTLTIQRTQQEDSAVYLCASSRGLQQFFGPGTRLTVL.

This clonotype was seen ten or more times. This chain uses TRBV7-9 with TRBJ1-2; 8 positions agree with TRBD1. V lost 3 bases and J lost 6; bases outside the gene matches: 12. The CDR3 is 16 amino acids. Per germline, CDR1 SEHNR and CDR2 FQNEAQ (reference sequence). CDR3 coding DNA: TGTGCCAGCAGCTTTGGACAGGGTCTCCTGGGTGATGGCTACACCTTC. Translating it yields CASSFGQGLLGDGYTF.

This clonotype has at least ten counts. For the CDR3, the DNA is TGTGCCAGCAGCGTAGGGACGTTGAACACCGGGGAGCTGTTTTTT. This encodes CASSVGTLNTGELFF. The rearrangement links TRBV9 to TRBJ2-2; D is uncertain. Per the germline V gene, CDR1 is SGDLS and CDR2 is YYNGEE. The CDR3 extends over 15 amino acids. With 0 bases removed from V and 1 base from J, the gap between germline ends came to 7 bases.

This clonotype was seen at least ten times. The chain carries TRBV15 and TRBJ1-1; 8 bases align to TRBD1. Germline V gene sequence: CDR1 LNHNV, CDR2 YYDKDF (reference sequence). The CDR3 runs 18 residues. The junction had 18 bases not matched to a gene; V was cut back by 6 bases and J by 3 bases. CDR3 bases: TGTGCCACCAGACCATCGACAGGGGCGAGGAAACGGGACACTGAAGCTTTCTTT. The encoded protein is CATRPSTGARKRDTEAFF.

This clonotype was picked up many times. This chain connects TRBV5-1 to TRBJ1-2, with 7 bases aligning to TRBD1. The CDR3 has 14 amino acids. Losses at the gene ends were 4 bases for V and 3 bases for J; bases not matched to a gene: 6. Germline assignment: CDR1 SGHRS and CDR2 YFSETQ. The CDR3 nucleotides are TGCGCCAGCAGCAGAGACAGGGAGGACTATGGCTACACCTTC. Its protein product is CASSRDREDYGYTF.

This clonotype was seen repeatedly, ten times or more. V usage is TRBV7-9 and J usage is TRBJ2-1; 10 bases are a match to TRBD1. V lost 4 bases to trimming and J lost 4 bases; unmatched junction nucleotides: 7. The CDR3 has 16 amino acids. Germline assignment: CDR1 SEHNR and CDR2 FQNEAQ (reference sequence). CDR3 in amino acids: CASSWLGTGAYNEQFF. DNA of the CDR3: TGTGCCAGCAGCTGGCTAGGGACAGGGGCTTACAATGAGCAGTTCTTC.

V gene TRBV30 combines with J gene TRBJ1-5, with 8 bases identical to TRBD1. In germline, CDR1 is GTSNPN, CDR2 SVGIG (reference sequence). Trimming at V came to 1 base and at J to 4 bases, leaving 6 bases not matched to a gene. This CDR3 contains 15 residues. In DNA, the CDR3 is TGTGCCTGGAGTGGGGGCAGGGGGCCTAATCAGCCCCAGCATTTT. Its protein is CAWSGGRGPNQPQHF.

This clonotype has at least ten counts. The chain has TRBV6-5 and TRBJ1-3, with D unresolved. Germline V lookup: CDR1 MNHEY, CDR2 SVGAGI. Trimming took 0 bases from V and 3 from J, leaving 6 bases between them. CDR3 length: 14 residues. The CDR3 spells CASSYSGSGNTIYF. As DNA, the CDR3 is TGTGCCAGCAGTTACTCAGGGAGTGGAAACACCATATATTTT.

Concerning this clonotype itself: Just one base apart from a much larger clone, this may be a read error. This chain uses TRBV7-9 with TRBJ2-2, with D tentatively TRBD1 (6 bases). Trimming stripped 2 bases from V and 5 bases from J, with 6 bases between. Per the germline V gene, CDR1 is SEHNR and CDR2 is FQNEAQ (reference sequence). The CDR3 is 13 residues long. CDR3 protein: CASSLTGTGELFF. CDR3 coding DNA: TGTGCCAGCAGCTTAACAGGGACCGGGGAGCTGTTTTTT.

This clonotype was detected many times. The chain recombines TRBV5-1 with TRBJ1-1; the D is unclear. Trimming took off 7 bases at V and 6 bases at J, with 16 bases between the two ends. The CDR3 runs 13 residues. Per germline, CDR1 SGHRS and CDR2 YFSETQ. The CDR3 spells CASRWANDPEAFF. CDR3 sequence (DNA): TGCGCCAGCCGTTGGGCTAATGACCCTGAAGCTTTCTTT.

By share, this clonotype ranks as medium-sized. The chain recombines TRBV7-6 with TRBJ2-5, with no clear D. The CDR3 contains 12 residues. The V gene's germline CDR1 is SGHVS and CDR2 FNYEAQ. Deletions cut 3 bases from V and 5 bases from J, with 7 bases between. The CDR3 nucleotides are TGTGCCAGCAGCTTTCACCGGGAGACCCAGTACTTC. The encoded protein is CASSFHRETQYF.

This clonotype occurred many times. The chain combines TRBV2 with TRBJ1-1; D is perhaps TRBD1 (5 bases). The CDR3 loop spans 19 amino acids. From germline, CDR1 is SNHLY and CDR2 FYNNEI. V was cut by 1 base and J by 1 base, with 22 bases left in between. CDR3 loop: CASSEESARAGPANTEAFF. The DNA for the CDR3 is TGTGCCAGCAGTGAAGAGAGTGCACGGGCAGGGCCAGCGAACACTGAAGCTTTCTTT.

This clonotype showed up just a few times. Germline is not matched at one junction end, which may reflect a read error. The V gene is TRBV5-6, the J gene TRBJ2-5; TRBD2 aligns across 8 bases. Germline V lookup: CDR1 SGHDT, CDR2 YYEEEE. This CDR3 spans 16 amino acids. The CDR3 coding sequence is TGTGCCAGCAGCCCACGGGGGGGACGTGCGTGGGAGACCCAGTATTTC. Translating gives CASSPRGGRAWETQYF.